Following are 2 T cell receptor beta chains from one sample sequenced in a study of T cells expressing NK-cell markers. TCRdb reprocessed the 5' RACE reads and stores each CDR3 protein as one record, lacking DNA. This sample's clone table lists 400,000 to 550,000 distinct CDR3 sequences. Sequencing was performed on blood T cells: a sorted CD56 or NKG2C T cell subset, CD4+ or CD8+ T cells, or bulk PBMC T cells (not recorded which). These receptors all stem from a woman aged 18 to 75 in good health.

The chain couples TRBV5-4 to TRBJ2-1. CDR1 is SGHNT, CDR2 YYREEE, per germline (reference sequence). The length of the CDR3 is 15 residues. The CDR3 here is CASSRDKSSYNEQFF.

This rearrangement joins TRBV5-6 to TRBJ1-2. Per the germline V gene, CDR1 is SGHDT and CDR2 is YYEEEE. The CDR3 sequence is 14 residues long. CDR3 amino acids: CASSLWAGWNGYTF.